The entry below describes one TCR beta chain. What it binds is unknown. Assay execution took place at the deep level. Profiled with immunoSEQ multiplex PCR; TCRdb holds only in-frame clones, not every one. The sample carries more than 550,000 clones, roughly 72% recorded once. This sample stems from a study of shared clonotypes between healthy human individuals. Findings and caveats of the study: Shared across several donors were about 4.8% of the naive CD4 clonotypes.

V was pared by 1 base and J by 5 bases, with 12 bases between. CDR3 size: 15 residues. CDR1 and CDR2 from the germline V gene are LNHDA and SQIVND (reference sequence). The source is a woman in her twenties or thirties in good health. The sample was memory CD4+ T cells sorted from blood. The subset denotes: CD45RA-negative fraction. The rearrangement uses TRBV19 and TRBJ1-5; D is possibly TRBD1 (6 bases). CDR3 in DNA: TGTGCCAGTAGTATAGGTGCGAGGGGGGATCAGCCCCAGCATTTT. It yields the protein CASSIGARGDQPQHF.